Described below is a single T cell receptor (beta chain) sequence and its context. Its antigen is still unknown. The sample originates from a study of CD8 T cells in ankylosing spondylitis. Whole-study findings and limits: Seemingly distinctive of ankylosing spondylitis blood was a TCR beta motif formed by eight highly homologous variants. Disease-linked clones bore a CD8+ phenotype, appearing relatively rarely in peripheral blood.

The CDR3 loop spans 16 amino acids. Germline assignment: CDR1 SGHRS and CDR2 YFSETQ. The ends were cut back, 4 bases at V and 3 bases at J, with 14 bases in the middle. TCRdb re-called the 5' RACE reads with MiXCR, one entry per CDR3 protein. Among 750,000 to 850,000 distinct CDR3 sequences listed, about 12% were seen once. The clonotype was recovered from a male donor with ankylosing spondylitis. Sequenced sample: blood, either unsorted or a sorted T cell fraction (not recorded which). The genes are TRBV5-1 and TRBJ2-6, with D possibly being TRBD1 (6 bases). CDR3 loop: CASSVNRDFGANVLTF. The CDR3 DNA is TGCGCCAGCAGCGTTAACAGGGATTTTGGGGCCAACGTCCTGACTTTC.